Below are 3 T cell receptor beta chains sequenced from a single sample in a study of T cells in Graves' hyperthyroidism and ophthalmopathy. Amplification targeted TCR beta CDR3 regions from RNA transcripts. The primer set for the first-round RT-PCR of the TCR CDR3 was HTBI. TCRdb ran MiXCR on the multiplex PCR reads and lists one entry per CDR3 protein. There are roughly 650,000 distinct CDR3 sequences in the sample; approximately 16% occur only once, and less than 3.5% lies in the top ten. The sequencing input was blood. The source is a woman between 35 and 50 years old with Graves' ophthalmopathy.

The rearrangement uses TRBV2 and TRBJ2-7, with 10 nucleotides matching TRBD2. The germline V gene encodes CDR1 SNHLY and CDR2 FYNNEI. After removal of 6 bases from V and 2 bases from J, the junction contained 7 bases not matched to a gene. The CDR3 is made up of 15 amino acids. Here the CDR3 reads CASSQGLAVAYEQYF. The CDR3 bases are TGTGCCAGCAGCCAAGGACTAGCGGTGGCCTACGAGCAGTACTTC.

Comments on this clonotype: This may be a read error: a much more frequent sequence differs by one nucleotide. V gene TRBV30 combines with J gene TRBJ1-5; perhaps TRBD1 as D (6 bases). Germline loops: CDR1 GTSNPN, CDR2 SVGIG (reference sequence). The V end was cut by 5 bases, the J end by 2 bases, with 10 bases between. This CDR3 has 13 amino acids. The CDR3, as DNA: TGTGCCTGGGCGGCAGGGGGCAATCAGCCCCAGCATTTT. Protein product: CAWAAGGNQPQHF.

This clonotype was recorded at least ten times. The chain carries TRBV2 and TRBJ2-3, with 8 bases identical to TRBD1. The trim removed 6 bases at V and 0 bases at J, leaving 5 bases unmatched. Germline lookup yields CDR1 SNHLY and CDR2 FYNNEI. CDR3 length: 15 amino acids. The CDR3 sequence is CASRAQGASTDTQYF. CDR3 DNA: TGTGCCAGCAGGGCTCAGGGGGCTAGCACAGATACGCAGTATTTT.